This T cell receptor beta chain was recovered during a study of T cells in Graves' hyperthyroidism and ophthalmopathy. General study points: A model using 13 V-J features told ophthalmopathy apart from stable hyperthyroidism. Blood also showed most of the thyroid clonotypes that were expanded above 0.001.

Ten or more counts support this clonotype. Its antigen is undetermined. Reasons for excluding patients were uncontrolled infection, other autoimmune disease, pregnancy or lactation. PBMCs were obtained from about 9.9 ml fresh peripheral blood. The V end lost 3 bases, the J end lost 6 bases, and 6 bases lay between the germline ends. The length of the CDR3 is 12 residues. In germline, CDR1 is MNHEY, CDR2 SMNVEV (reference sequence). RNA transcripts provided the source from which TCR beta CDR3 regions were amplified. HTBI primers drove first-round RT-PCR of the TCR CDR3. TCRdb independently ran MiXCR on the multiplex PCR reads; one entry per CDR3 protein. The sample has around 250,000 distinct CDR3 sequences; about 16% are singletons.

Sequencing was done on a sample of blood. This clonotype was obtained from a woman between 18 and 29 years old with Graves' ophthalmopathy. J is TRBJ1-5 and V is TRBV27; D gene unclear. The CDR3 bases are TGTGCCAGCAGTTTCGAGGGTCAGCCCCAGCATTTT. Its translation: CASSFEGQPQHF.